The present entry profiles one T cell receptor beta chain with its context. Its antigen is still unknown. Data came from immunoSEQ multiplex PCR; TCRdb stores just in-frame clones and leaves some out. The repertoire holds 50,000 to 65,000 clones, with roughly 80% as singletons. The data were obtained in a study of radiotherapy plus CTLA-4 blockade in lung cancer. The wider study: Objective responses arose in roughly 17% of patients, and under 40% experienced disease control.

Patients had chemo-refractory metastatic non-small-cell lung cancer and received focal radiation plus CTLA-4 blockade that used ipilimumab. The study, taken as a whole, reports: How blood T cell clones changed early, along with interferon-beta, reportedly forecast response best. After treatment with radiotherapy plus ipilimumab, TCR clones that came from the tumor expanded in blood.

Trimming removed 5 bases from V and 8 bases from J, with 14 bases in between. Germline assignment: CDR1 SGHDT and CDR2 YYEEEE. This CDR3 contains 14 residues. The chain has TRBV5-6 and TRBJ1-6, with D unresolved. This receptor was identified in a human donor with non-small cell lung cancer who had a complete response to radiotherapy plus ipilimumab. This sample comprised peripheral blood, obtained from a patient treated with radiotherapy plus ipilimumab. CDR3 sequence (DNA): TGTGCCAGCAGTACCCGGGATTTTTATTCACCCCTCCACTTT. Its protein is CASSTRDFYSPLHF.